This is a list of T cell receptor beta chains from one sample in a study of OX40 agonist ivuxolimab in advanced cancers. The assay was immunoSEQ multiplex PCR, and TCRdb's table has in-frame clones only and misses some. The sample has around 18,000 clones, about 89% seen once; the top ten hold roughly 30%. Sequenced material: CD4+ or CD8+ T cells sorted from blood, taken in a trial of the OX40 agonist ivuxolimab. The receptors derive from an adult with an advanced solid tumor such as melanoma, head and neck, liver or kidney cancer. The conserved cysteine and the conserved F or W are not part of the CDR3 here.

>TRBJ1-1|TRBV7-9
ASSKQGVTEAF
>TRBJ2-7|TRBV4-1
ASSQDSGYEQY
>TRBJ2-7|TRBV4-3
ASSQGRRASYEQY
>TRBJ2-2|TRBV9
ASSGSNTGELF
>TRBJ2-3|TRBV7-2
ASSLLGAGEGDTQY
>TRBJ2-2|TRBV7-9
ASSPRTSGSRDPGELF
>TRBJ2-5|TRBV4-1
ASSQDLQTQY
>TRBJ2-1|TRBV27
ASSLIQGASSSYNEQF
>TRBJ2-7|TRBV4-1
ASSQGWQSHEQY
>TRBJ2-7|TRBV6-5
ASSYAGGTTADEQY
>TRBJ2-1|TRBV4-1
ASSQITHSYNEQF
>TRBJ1-5|TRBV5-5
ASSLFGYGNQPQH
>TRBJ2-2|TRBV5-1
ASSLEGRVSTGELF
>TRBJ1-1|TRBV6-5
ASSYSGSGITEAF
>TRBJ2-7|TRBV7-8
ASSLVLGQSYEQY
>TRBJ2-1|TRBV4-3
ASSQGQGFGNEQF
>TRBJ2-7|TRBV9
ASSTKQDFPYEQY
>TRBJ1-2|TRBV28
ASTEGGYGYT
>TRBJ2-1|TRBV4-3
ASSQDRGQDYNEQF
>TRBJ2-1|TRBV7-9
ASSRDSRRNEQF
>TRBJ2-1|TRBV13
ASSSLGQAYNEQF
>TRBJ2-1|TRBV18
ASSPSGYEQF
>TRBJ2-3|TRBV28
ASSLPSQLTDTQY
>TRBJ1-1|TRBV9
ASSVVIENTEAF
>TRBJ2-1|TRBV28
ASSDRDRVDEQF
>TRBJ1-1|TRBV6-5
ASSYSAGGTEAF
>TRBJ1-5|TRBV11-2
ASSEEDYQPQH
>TRBJ2-2|TRBV19
AAGLAPRGTGELF
>TRBJ2-3|TRBV4-3
ASSQDRVYTDTQY
>TRBJ1-1|TRBV19
ASGGQAFTEAF
>TRBJ1-1|TRBV6-5
ASFRGVNTEAF
>TRBJ1-2|TRBV9
ASSVEQVYGYT
>TRBJ2-7|TRBV28
ASSPSGSRYEQY
>TRBJ1-5|TRBV6-1
ASGYNQPQH
>TRBJ2-3|TRBV28
ASSLPASGYLTDTQY
>TRBJ2-3|TRBV5-6
ASSLALGTDTQY
>TRBJ2-7|TRBV29-1
SVEAAGLEQY
>TRBJ2-7|TRBV5-1
ASSLDPGSSYEQY
>TRBJ2-1|TRBV5-4
AIPSGPGKF
>TRBJ1-1|TRBV6-5
ASSYSIQGLGTEAF
>TRBJ1-2|TRBV14
ASSPFKGADGYT
>TRBJ2-1|TRBV11-2
ASSGQGYNEQF
>TRBJ1-1|TRBV6-6
ASSFRGPGVTEAF
>TRBJ1-1|TRBV5-1
ASSPGQGGTEAF
>TRBJ1-2|TRBV11-2
ASSLDMAGSDGYT
>TRBJ2-7|TRBV9
ASSVGGIPYEQY
>TRBJ1-2|TRBV27
ASSRAINSGYT
>TRBJ2-1|TRBV6-1
ASRHPYNEQF
>TRBJ1-1|TRBV4-1
ASSRDTEAF
>TRBJ2-1|TRBV9
ASSVEGGSYNEQF
>TRBJ2-6|TRBV19
ASSIVPSGANVLT
>TRBJ2-7|TRBV9
ASSAGTTQLTYEQY
>TRBJ1-1|TRBV4-3
ASSQGHRGDTEAF
>TRBJ2-6|TRBV5-4
ASSLWDRANVLT
>TRBJ1-1|TRBV28
ASSLGGLGTEAF
>TRBJ2-2|TRBV9
ASRRSGLGTGELF
>TRBJ2-2|TRBV2
ASSVDSGSSGELF